What follows are 14 T cell receptor beta chains derived from one specimen sequenced in a study of cytomegalovirus exposure and HLA in healthy donors (dated by TCRdb to about 2017). Library preparation was by the immunoSEQ multiplex PCR assay. For the multiplex PCR, a mixture combining 60 forward primers for TCR Vbeta segments and 13 reverse primers for TCR Jbeta segments was used. This is the immuneACCESS table as TCRdb keeps it, with only in-frame sequences that have V and J called. A part of the clones is gone; compared with another copy, unresolved V genes explain less than half, and the rest is unexplained. Here the sample has around 84,000 clones; around 80% occur a single time. About an eighth of the sample belongs to the ten largest clones. The sample comprised PBMCs. Receptor source: a human donor in good health.

The genes are TRBV5-8 and TRBJ1-3, with D hard to call. The CDR3 has 13 amino acids. V lost 5 bases to trimming and J lost 2 bases, with 8 bases between them. CDR1 and CDR2 from the germline V gene are SGHTS and YDEGEE. The CDR3 spells CASSRRTGNTIYF. Here the CDR3 DNA reads TGTGCCAGCAGTAGGAGGACTGGAAACACCATATATTTT.

This rearrangement joins TRBV2 to TRBJ2-3; a possible D gene is TRBD2 (5 bases). The CDR3 sequence is 14 residues long. Germline CDR1 and CDR2: SNHLY and FYNNEI. Trimming took 7 bases from V and 5 from J, leaving 16 bases between them. DNA for the CDR3: TGTGCCAGCATGACCGGACTCCGCGGAGATACGCAGTATTTT. Encoded protein: CASMTGLRGDTQYF.

This chain uses TRBV29-1 with TRBJ2-1; tentative D call: TRBD2 (6 bases). V lost 0 bases and J lost 0, with 12 bases in between. This CDR3 spans 16 amino acids. The germline V gene has CDR1 SQVTM and CDR2 ANQGSEA. CDR3 in amino acids: CSVEDLGGSSYNEQFF. The CDR3 DNA sequence: TGCAGCGTTGAAGATCTGGGGGGTAGCTCCTACAATGAGCAGTTCTTC.

The chain couples TRBV5-1 to TRBJ2-2, with 11 positions matching TRBD1. Germline V lookup: CDR1 SGHRS, CDR2 YFSETQ. This CDR3 is 16 amino acids long. After removal of 4 bases from V and 4 bases from J, the junction contained 6 bases not matched to a gene. The CDR3 sequence is CASSHRDRGFTGELFF. The CDR3 region has the DNA TGCGCCAGCAGCCACCGGGACAGGGGGTTCACCGGGGAGCTGTTTTTT.

This clone was counted only a few times. V is TRBV5-5 and J is TRBJ1-3, with 8 bases aligning to TRBD1. Germline V gives CDR1 SGHKS, CDR2 YYEKEE (reference sequence). The CDR3 length is 15 residues. The ends lost 4 bases at V and 4 bases at J; junction bases unmatched: 7. This CDR3 is CASSNDRGGGNTIYF. The DNA for the CDR3 is TGTGCCAGCAGCAACGACAGGGGTGGAGGAAACACCATATATTTT.

The chain has TRBV9 and TRBJ2-1, with a weak D call TRBD2 (7 bases). Germline V gene lookup returns CDR1 SGDLS and CDR2 YYNGEE. Trimming took 1 base from V and 2 from J, leaving 13 bases between them. There are 16 residues in the CDR3. CDR3 in DNA: TGTGCCAGCAGCGTACATGCGCGGGGGCCCTACAATGAGCAGTTCTTC. Encoded protein: CASSVHARGPYNEQFF.

The chain has TRBV29-1 and TRBJ2-7; 10 nucleotides match TRBD2. CDR1 is SQVTM and CDR2 is ANQGSEA in the germline V gene. CDR3 length: 13 residues. V was pared by 6 bases and J by 3 bases, with 5 bases of the junction left unmatched. CDR3 amino acids: CSVYGTSDYEQYF. In nucleotides, the CDR3 is TGCAGCGTGTACGGGACTAGCGACTACGAGCAGTACTTC.

This clone was seen a handful of times. V is TRBV2 and J is TRBJ2-2, with 11 bases matching TRBD2. This CDR3 is built from 18 residues. The ends lost 5 bases at V and 0 bases at J; junction bases unmatched: 8. The germline gives CDR1 SNHLY, CDR2 FYNNEI. The CDR3 DNA is TGTGCCAGCAGTCATCCTCTTAGCGGGGGGGCGAACACCGGGGAGCTGTTTTTT. As protein: CASSHPLSGGANTGELFF.

The chain is built from TRBV15 and TRBJ1-1; TRBD1 aligns across 7 bases. The junction had 4 bases not matched to a gene; V was cut back by 2 bases and J by 1 base. This CDR3 region has 15 residues. Looked up from germline, CDR1 is LNHNV and CDR2 is YYDKDF (reference sequence). DNA of the CDR3: TGTGCCACCAGCAGATACAGGGGCGAGAACACTGAAGCTTTCTTT. Amino acids: CATSRYRGENTEAFF.

This clone was recorded a few times. The genes are TRBV7-2 and TRBJ2-6, with 8 bases that match TRBD2. The V gene end was trimmed by 5 bases and the J gene end by 0 bases; junction bases not matched to a gene: 6. CDR1 SGHTA and CDR2 FQGNSA come from the germline V gene. The CDR3 has 17 amino acids. The CDR3 region is CASSRGGSVSGANVLTF. The CDR3 region has the DNA TGTGCCAGCAGCCGGGGGGGCTCGGTCTCTGGGGCCAACGTCCTGACTTTC.

The J gene is TRBJ1-1, the V gene TRBV7-9; 9 bases agree with TRBD1. Germline CDR1 SEHNR, CDR2 FQNEAQ (reference sequence). Germline trimming cut 5 bases from V and 7 bases from J; bases unmatched to any gene: 8. The CDR3 runs 14 residues. The CDR3 DNA sequence: TGTGCCAGCAGCCTTACAGGGGGCGACAGTGAAGCTTTCTTT. Translating it yields CASSLTGGDSEAFF.

The chain employs TRBV10-2 and TRBJ2-5; 7 bases align to TRBD1. Gene TRBJ2-7 matches the end of the DNA better, so the J call may be wrong. CDR3 length equals 14 residues. Germline V gives CDR1 WSHSY, CDR2 SAAADI. CDR3 coding DNA: TGCGCCAGCAGTTGGGCACAGGGGTCCGACGAGCAGTACTTC. Its protein is CASSWAQGSDEQYF.

The chain couples TRBV7-6 to TRBJ2-4; TRBD1 aligns across 11 bases. The CDR3 has 15 residues. Germline assignment: CDR1 SGHVS and CDR2 FNYEAQ. Germline trimming cut 3 bases from V and 5 bases from J; bases unmatched to any gene: 3. The CDR3 DNA reads as TGTGCCAGCAGCTTTGGGACAGGGGGGGAAAACATTCAGTACTTC. Its protein is CASSFGTGGENIQYF.

This rearrangement joins TRBV30 to TRBJ1-2; 9 positions match TRBD1. CDR3 length: 17 residues. Germline CDR1 and CDR2: GTSNPN and SVGIG (reference sequence). Trimming at V came to 0 bases and at J to 4 bases, leaving 12 bases not matched to a gene. The CDR3 region is CAWSVGTGGQTGYGYTF. The DNA of the CDR3 is TGTGCCTGGAGTGTAGGAACAGGGGGCCAGACGGGCTATGGCTACACCTTC. The whole variable domain, filled in from reference TRBV30 and TRBJ1-2, reads SQTIHQWPATLVQPVGSPLSLECTVEGTSNPNLYWYRQAAGRGLQLLFYSVGIGQISSEVPQNLSASRPQDRQFILSSKKLLLSDSGFYLCAWSVGTGGQTGYGYTFGSGTRLTVV.